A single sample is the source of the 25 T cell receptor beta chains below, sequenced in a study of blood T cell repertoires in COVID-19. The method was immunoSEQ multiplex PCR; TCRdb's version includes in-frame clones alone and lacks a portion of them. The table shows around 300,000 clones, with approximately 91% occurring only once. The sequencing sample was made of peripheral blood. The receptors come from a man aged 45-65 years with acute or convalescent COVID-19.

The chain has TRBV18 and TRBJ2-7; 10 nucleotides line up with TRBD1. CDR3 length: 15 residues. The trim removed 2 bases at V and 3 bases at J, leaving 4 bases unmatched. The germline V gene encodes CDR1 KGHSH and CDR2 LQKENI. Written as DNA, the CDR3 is TGTGCCAGCTCACCAAGGGACAGGGGTATCTACGAGCAGTACTTC. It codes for CASSPRDRGIYEQYF.

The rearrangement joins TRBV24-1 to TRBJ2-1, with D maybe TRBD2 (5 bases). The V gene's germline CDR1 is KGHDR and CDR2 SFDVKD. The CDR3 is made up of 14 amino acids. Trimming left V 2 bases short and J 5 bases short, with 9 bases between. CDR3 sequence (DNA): TGTGCCACCAGTGATTCCGGGGTGAACAATGAGCAGTTCTTC. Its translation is CATSDSGVNNEQFF.

For the CDR3, the DNA is TGTGCCAGCAGCAAAGTGAAGAAAGCCTATGGCTACACCTTC. Amino acids: CASSKVKKAYGYTF. The chain combines TRBV21-1 with TRBJ1-2. TRBV21-1 is annotated as a pseudogene. This CDR3 region has 14 residues.

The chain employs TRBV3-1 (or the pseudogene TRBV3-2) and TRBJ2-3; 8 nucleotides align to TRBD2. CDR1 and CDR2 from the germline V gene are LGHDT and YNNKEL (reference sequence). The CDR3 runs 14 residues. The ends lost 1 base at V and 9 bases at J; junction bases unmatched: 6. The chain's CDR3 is CASSQGGLAGTQYF. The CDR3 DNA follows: TGTGCCAGCAGCCAAGGTGGGCTAGCGGGCACGCAGTATTTT.

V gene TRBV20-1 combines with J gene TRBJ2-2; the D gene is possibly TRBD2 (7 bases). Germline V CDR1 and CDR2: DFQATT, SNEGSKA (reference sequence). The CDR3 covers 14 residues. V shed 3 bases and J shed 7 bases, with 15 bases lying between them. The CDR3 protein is CSASTGGQGGELFF. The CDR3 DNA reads TGCAGTGCTAGTACCGGGGGGCAGGGCGGGGAGCTGTTTTTT.

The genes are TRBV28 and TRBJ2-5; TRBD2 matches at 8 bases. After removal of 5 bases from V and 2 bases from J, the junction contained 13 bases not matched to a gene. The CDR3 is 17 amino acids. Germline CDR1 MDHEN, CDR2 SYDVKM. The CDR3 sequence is CASSPLPLVAGQETQYF. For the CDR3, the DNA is TGTGCCAGCAGTCCCTTACCCCTGGTAGCGGGGCAAGAGACCCAGTACTTC.

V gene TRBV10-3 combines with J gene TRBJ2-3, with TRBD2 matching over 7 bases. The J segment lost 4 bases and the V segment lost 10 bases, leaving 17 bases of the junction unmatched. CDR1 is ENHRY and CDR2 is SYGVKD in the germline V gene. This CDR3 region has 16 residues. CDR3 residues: CATQRASGKRADTQYF. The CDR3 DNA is TGTGCCACACAAAGAGCTAGCGGTAAGCGGGCAGATACGCAGTATTTT.

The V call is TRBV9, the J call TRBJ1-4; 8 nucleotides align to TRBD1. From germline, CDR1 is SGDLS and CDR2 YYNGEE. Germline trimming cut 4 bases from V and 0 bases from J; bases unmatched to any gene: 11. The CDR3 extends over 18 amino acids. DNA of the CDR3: TGTGCCAGCAGCCCCCGACAGGGGCAGGGAGCAACTAATGAAAAACTGTTTTTT. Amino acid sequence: CASSPRQGQGATNEKLFF.

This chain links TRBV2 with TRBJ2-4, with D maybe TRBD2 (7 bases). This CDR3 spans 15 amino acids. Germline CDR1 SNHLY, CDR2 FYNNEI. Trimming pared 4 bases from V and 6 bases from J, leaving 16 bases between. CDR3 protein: CASSGGGGRGNIQYF. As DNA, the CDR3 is TGTGCCAGCAGTGGGGGAGGGGGGAGAGGAAACATTCAGTACTTC.

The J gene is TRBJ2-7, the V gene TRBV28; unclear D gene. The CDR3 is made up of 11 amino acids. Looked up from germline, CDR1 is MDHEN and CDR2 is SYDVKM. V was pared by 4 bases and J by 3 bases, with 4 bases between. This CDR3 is CASSSLYEQYF. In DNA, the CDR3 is TGTGCCAGCAGTTCTCTCTACGAGCAGTACTTC. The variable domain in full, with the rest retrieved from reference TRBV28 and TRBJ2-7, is DVKVTQSSRYLVKRTGEKVFLECVQDMDHENMFWYRQDPGLGLRLIYFSYDVKMKEKGDIPEGYSVSREKKERFSLILESASTNQTSMYLCASSSLYEQYFGPGTRLTVT.

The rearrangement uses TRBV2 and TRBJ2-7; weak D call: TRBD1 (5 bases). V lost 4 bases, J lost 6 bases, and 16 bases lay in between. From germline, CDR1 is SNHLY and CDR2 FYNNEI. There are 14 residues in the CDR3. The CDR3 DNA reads TGTGCCAGCAGTGGACAGCTAGGTTCGCGCGAGCAGTACTTC. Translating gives CASSGQLGSREQYF.

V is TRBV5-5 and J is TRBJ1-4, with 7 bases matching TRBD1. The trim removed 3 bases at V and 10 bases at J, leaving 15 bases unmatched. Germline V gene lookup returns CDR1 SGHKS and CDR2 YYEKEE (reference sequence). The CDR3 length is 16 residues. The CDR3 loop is CASSWEAGNQGGKLFF. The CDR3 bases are TGTGCCAGCAGCTGGGAGGCGGGGAACCAGGGGGGAAAACTGTTTTTT.

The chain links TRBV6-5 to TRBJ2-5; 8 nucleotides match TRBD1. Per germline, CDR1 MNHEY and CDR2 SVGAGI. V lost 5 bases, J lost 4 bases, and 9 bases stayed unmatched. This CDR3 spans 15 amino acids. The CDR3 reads CASSSRTGNGETQYF. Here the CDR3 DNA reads TGTGCCAGCAGTAGCCGGACAGGGAACGGAGAGACCCAGTACTTC.

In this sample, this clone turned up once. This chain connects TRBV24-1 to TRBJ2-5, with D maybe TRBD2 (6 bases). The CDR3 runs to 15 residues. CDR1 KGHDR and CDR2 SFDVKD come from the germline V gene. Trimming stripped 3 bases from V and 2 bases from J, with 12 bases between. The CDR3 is CATSDRRAPQETQYF. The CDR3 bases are TGTGCCACCAGTGATAGGAGGGCTCCGCAAGAGACCCAGTACTTC.

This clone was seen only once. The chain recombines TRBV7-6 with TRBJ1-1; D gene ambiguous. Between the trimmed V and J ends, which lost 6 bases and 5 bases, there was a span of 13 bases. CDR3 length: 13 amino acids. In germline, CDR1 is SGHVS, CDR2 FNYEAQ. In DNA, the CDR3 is TGTGCCAGCAGTACGACCCCGGGGACTGAAGCTTTCTTT. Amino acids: CASSTTPGTEAFF. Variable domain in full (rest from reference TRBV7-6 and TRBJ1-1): GAGVSQSPRYKVTKRGQDVALRCDPISGHVSLYWYRQALGQGPEFLTYFNYEAQQDKSGLPNDRFSAERPEGSISTLTIQRTEQRDSAMYRCASSTTPGTEAFFGQGTRLTVV.

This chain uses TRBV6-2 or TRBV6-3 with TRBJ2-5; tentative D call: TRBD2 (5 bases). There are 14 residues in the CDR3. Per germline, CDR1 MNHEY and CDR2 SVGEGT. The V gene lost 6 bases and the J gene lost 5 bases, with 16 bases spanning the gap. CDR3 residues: CASSASGTWETQYF. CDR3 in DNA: TGTGCCAGCAGCGCCAGCGGCACGTGGGAGACCCAGTACTTC.

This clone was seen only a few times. CDR3 loop: CAIQRGPDRDDGYTF. As DNA, the CDR3 is TGTGCCATCCAAAGAGGTCCGGACAGGGACGATGGCTACACCTTC. The genes are TRBV10-3 and TRBJ1-2; 8 bases fit TRBD1. The junction had 14 bases not matched to a gene; V was cut back by 8 bases and J by 6 bases. CDR1 and CDR2 from the germline V gene are ENHRY and SYGVKD. This CDR3 contains 15 residues.

The CDR3 region has the DNA TGTGCCAGCAGCCACGGGGGGACCGGATTTGGTGAAAAACTGTTTTTT. This encodes CASSHGGTGFGEKLFF. This chain joins TRBV3-1 (or the pseudogene TRBV3-2) and TRBJ1-4, with a possible D match to TRBD1 (5 bases). V lost 3 bases, J lost 7 bases, and 18 bases lay in between. Germline V gene sequence: CDR1 LGHDT, CDR2 YNNKEL (reference sequence). The CDR3 spans 16 residues.

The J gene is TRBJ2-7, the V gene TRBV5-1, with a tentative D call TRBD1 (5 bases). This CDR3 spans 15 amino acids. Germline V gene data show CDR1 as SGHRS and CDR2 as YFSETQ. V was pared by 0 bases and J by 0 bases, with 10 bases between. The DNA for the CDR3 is TGCGCCAGCAGCTTGGCGACAGATATCTCCTACGAGCAGTACTTC. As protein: CASSLATDISYEQYF.

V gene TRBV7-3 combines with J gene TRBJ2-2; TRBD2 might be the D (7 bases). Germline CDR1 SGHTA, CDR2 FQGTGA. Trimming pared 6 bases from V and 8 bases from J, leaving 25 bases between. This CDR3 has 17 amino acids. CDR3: CASSRTPGGPVSGELFF. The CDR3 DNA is TGTGCCAGCAGTCGAACCCCGGGGGGCCCGGTTTCAGGGGAGCTGTTTTTT.

CDR3 protein: CASSLGDRHYGYTF. DNA for the CDR3: TGTGCCAGCAGCCTGGGGGACAGGCACTATGGCTACACCTTC. The V and J genes are TRBV3-1 (or the pseudogene TRBV3-2) and TRBJ1-2; 8 bases are a match to TRBD1. Germline V gives CDR1 LGHDT, CDR2 YNNKEL (reference sequence). The V gene end was trimmed by 4 bases and the J gene end by 3 bases; junction bases not matched to a gene: 4. The CDR3 covers 14 residues.

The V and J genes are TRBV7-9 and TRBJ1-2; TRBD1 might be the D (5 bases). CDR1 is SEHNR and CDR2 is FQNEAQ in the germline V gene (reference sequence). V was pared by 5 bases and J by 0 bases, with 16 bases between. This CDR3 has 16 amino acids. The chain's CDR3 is CASSGGARPANYGYTF. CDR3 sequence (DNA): TGTGCCAGCAGCGGAGGGGCCAGACCAGCTAACTATGGCTACACCTTC.

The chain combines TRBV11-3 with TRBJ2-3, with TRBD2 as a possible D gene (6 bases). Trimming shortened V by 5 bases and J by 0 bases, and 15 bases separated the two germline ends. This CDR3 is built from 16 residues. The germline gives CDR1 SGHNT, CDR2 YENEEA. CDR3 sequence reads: CASSHGAGTSTDTQYF. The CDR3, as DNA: TGTGCCAGCAGCCACGGAGCGGGCACTAGCACAGATACGCAGTATTTT.

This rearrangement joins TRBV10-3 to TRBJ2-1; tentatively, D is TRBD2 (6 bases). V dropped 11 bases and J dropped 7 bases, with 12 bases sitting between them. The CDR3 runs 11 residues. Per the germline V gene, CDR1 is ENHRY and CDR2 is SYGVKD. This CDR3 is CASGGVNEQFF. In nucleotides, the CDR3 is TGTGCCTCAGGAGGGGTAAATGAGCAGTTCTTC.

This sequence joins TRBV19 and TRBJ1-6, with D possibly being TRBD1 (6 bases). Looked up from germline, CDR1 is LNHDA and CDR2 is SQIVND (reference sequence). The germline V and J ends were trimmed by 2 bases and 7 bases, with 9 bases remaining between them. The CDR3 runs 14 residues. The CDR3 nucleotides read TGTGCCAGTAGTATATTCCAGGGGAATTCACCCCTCCACTTT. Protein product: CASSIFQGNSPLHF.